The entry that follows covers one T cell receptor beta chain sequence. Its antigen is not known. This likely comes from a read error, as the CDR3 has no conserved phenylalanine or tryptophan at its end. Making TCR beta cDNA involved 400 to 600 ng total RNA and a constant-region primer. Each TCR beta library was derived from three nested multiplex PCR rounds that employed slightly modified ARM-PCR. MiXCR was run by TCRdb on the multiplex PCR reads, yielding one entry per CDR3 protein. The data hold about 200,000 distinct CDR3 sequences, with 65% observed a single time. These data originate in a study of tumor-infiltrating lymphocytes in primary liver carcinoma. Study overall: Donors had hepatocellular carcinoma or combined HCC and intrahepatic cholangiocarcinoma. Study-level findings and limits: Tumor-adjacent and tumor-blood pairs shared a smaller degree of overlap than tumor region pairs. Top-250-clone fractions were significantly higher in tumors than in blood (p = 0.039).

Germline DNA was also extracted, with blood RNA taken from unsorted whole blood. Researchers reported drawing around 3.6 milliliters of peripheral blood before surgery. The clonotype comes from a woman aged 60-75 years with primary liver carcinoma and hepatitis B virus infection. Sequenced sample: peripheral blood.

The CDR3 protein is CASSEESRGDLQNEQFL. CDR3 in DNA: TGTGCCAGCAGTGAAGAATCCAGGGGCGATCTTCAAAATGAGCAGTTCTTA. This chain connects TRBV6-1 to TRBJ2-1, with a possible D match to TRBD1 (6 bases). The CDR3 has 17 amino acids. The V and J ends lost 1 base and 7 bases respectively, with 20 bases between them. Germline CDR1 reads MNHNS; CDR2 reads SASEGT.